Shown below are 13 T cell receptor beta chains from a single sample sequenced in a study of tumor-infiltrating lymphocytes in glioblastoma multiforme. Three nested ARM-PCR rounds with V-beta and C-beta primers built TCRB libraries. One entry per CDR3 protein, called by TCRdb with MiXCR from the multiplex PCR reads. The sample yields around 30,000 distinct CDR3 sequences, 60% to 75% seen once. Sequencing used brain tumor tissue. Source of these receptors: a male donor with glioblastoma.

The chain joins TRBV2 to TRBJ2-7; D is uncertain. The CDR3 covers 13 residues. V lost 3 bases and J 9 bases, leaving 15 bases between the germline ends. Germline CDR1 and CDR2: SNHLY and FYNNEI. The CDR3 bases are TGTGCCAGCAGTGAGTCCCTAACGTCATGGCAGTACTTC. As protein: CASSESLTSWQYF.

By frequency in the sample, this clonotype is medium-sized. The chain employs TRBV20-1 and TRBJ2-3; D is unresolved. Deletions cut 4 bases from V and 1 base from J, with 15 bases between. The CDR3 length is 15 residues. Germline V gene lookup returns CDR1 DFQATT and CDR2 SNEGSKA (reference sequence). As DNA, the CDR3 is TGCAGTGCTACCAGTCCGTACGAGGGCACAGATACGCAGTATTTT. Protein product: CSATSPYEGTDTQYF.

The V call is TRBV6-5, the J call TRBJ2-7; D is uncertain. The V end was cut by 2 bases, the J end by 3 bases, with 8 bases between. This CDR3 is built from 13 residues. CDR1 and CDR2 (germline): MNHEY, SVGAGI. The CDR3 sequence: CASSYIHGYEQYF. The DNA of the CDR3 is TGTGCCAGCAGTTACATCCACGGCTACGAGCAGTACTTC.

In this sample, this clonotype is medium-sized (0.01 to 0.1%). V gene TRBV20-1 combines with J gene TRBJ1-2; no definite D call. Germline assignment: CDR1 DFQATT and CDR2 SNEGSKA (reference sequence). The CDR3 has 13 residues. V lost 5 bases to trimming and J lost 4 bases, with 14 bases between them. This CDR3 is CSAERPSSYGYTF. The CDR3 DNA reads TGCAGTGCTGAAAGACCCAGTTCCTATGGCTACACCTTC.

The chain employs TRBV20-1 and TRBJ2-3; D gene ambiguous. CDR3 length equals 14 residues. Germline V lookup: CDR1 DFQATT, CDR2 SNEGSKA (reference sequence). V lost 5 bases and J 4 bases, leaving 16 bases between the germline ends. The CDR3 DNA sequence: TGCAGTGCTGAAGAGTCGGCTCTTCCAGATACGCAGTATTTT. Translation: CSAEESALPDTQYF.

Only one count was recorded for this clonotype. The chain joins TRBV29-1 to TRBJ2-7, with D possibly being TRBD1 (5 bases). The CDR3 runs to 14 residues. Trimming removed 3 bases at V and 6 bases at J, with 18 bases between. Germline loops: CDR1 SQVTM, CDR2 ANQGSEA. This chain's CDR3 is CSVDDQAGSGEQYF. For the CDR3, the DNA is TGCAGCGTTGATGACCAGGCAGGGTCTGGCGAGCAGTACTTC.

This clonotype was found a few times. The rearrangement joins TRBV7-3 to TRBJ2-1; 13 bases map to TRBD2. The CDR3 has 14 residues. The ends lost 5 bases at V and 7 bases at J; junction bases unmatched: 2. The V gene's germline CDR1 is SGHTA and CDR2 FQGTGA. The CDR3 DNA reads TGTGCCAGCAGCCCGGGACTAGCGGGAAATGAGCAGTTCTTC. Amino acid sequence: CASSPGLAGNEQFF.

This rearrangement joins TRBV5-1 to TRBJ2-7; 11 bases align to TRBD2. V lost 5 bases to trimming and J lost 3 bases; unmatched junction nucleotides: 4. Germline CDR1 reads SGHRS; CDR2 reads YFSETQ. This CDR3 has 14 residues. CDR3 sequence reads: CASRLAGENYEQYF. In DNA form, the CDR3 reads TGCGCCAGCAGACTAGCGGGAGAGAACTACGAGCAGTACTTC.

The chain is built from TRBV7-9 and TRBJ2-2; 7 bases are shared with TRBD2. V dropped 0 bases and J dropped 7; count of bases not matched to a gene: 5. This CDR3 is built from 15 residues. Germline values: CDR1 SEHNR, CDR2 FQNEAQ (reference sequence). CDR3 protein: CASSLAGGPSGELFF. The CDR3 nucleotides are TGTGCCAGCAGCTTAGCGGGAGGGCCCAGCGGGGAGCTGTTTTTT.

As to this clonotype: Likely a read error: the CDR3 ends without its conserved phenylalanine or tryptophan. The DNA is left out, because the CDR3 cannot be placed on it with certainty; the CDR3 is given as TCRdb lists it. The rearrangement links TRBV11-2 to TRBJ2-1; the table's D call TRBD2 went unverified against the DNA. The CDR3 totals 17 residues, both ends included. Germline values: CDR1 SGHAT, CDR2 FQNNGV. CDR3 sequence reads: CASSLVAASGTYNERFL.

Remarks on this clonotype: A much more abundant neighbour one base away suggests this may be a read error. The CDR3 region has the DNA TGTGCCAGCAGTACCTGGGGACAGGGTTTCCATGGCTACACCTTC. Translated, it gives CASSTWGQGFHGYTF. The J gene is TRBJ1-2, the V gene TRBV28; 9 bases agree with TRBD1. Germline V gives CDR1 MDHEN, CDR2 SYDVKM. V lost 5 bases to trimming and J lost 6 bases; unmatched junction nucleotides: 10. CDR3 length: 15 amino acids.

This clonotype appeared once. The chain is built from TRBV29-1 and TRBJ1-1; no clear D. CDR3 length: 13 residues. Germline V CDR1 and CDR2: SQVTM, ANQGSEA. The CDR3 DNA sequence: TGCGGCGCCGCATTAGTGGTGAACACTGAAGCTTTCTTT. It is translated as CGAALVVNTEAFF.

This chain joins TRBV6-1 and TRBJ1-5, with D unclear. Per germline, CDR1 MNHNS and CDR2 SASEGT. The CDR3 totals 15 residues. V shed 5 bases and J shed 1 base, with 12 bases lying between them. The CDR3: CASSKYSESNQPQHF. The CDR3 nucleotides are TGTGCCAGCAGTAAATACAGCGAAAGCAATCAGCCCCAGCATTTT.